The next 20 T cell receptor beta chains were all read from a single sample in a study of human T cells and chemical hapten exposure. Time point specified: patch test 1, 2 weeks after DPC sensitization. The sample's treatment: therapeutic diphenylcyclopropenone sensitization with weekly scalp DPC. Extraction of total RNA was performed on unfractionated whole blood. TCRdb recomputed calls from the RACE reads with MiXCR, one row per CDR3 protein. The sample consists of roughly 52,000 distinct CDR3 sequences, roughly 9.6% of them appearing once. The specimen comprised whole blood, sampled in connection with sensitization to the hapten diphenylcyclopropenone (DPC). The receptors originated from a woman aged 40 to 50 with alopecia areata. Some clones in this sample may be carry-over from other donors' samples.

This clonotype has more than one count but fewer than ten. This chain uses TRBV7-2 with TRBJ2-5, with TRBD2 identical over 10 bases. The CDR3 is 16 residues long. The germline V gene encodes CDR1 SGHTA and CDR2 FQGNSA. The V gene end was trimmed by 5 bases and the J gene end by 7 bases; junction bases not matched to a gene: 13. The chain's CDR3 is CASSRLAGNRGGTQYF. The CDR3 DNA follows: TGTGCCAGCAGCCGACTAGCGGGCAACCGAGGGGGGACCCAGTACTTC.

The sample holds many counts of this clonotype. The rearrangement joins TRBV25-1 to TRBJ2-3; D is uncertain. Germline CDR1 reads MGHDK; CDR2 reads SYGVNS. The CDR3 sequence is 13 residues long. Trimming took off 4 bases at V and 6 bases at J, with 11 bases between the two ends. The CDR3 sequence: CASSGSGPDTQYF. CDR3 nucleotide sequence: TGTGCCAGCAGTGGGTCGGGTCCCGATACGCAGTATTTT.

This clonotype was counted at least ten times. The V and J genes are TRBV29-1 and TRBJ1-2; no firm D call. The germline V and J ends were trimmed by 2 bases and 4 bases, with 14 bases remaining between them. Germline CDR1 SQVTM, CDR2 ANQGSEA. The CDR3 runs 14 residues. CDR3: CSVELDDGGYGYTF. The CDR3 nucleotides are TGCAGCGTTGAACTGGACGACGGCGGCTATGGCTACACCTTC.

The table lists this clonotype with a few counts. The chain has TRBV11-2 and TRBJ2-2; D call uncertain. Germline CDR1 reads SGHAT; CDR2 reads FQNNGV. V lost 1 base, J lost 4 bases, and 10 bases lay in between. This CDR3 comprises 15 residues. CDR3 amino acids: CASSLVSYSTGELFF. CDR3 in DNA: TGTGCCAGCAGCTTAGTGTCCTATTCCACCGGGGAGCTGTTTTTT.

This clonotype has a handful of counts. This chain uses TRBV3-1 with TRBJ2-1; no clear D gene. CDR3 length: 13 residues. V lost 2 bases and J 5 bases, leaving 7 bases between the germline ends. The V gene's germline CDR1 is LGHDT and CDR2 YNNKEL (reference sequence). The CDR3 loop reads CASSQSADNEQFF. DNA of the CDR3: TGTGCCAGCAGCCAATCCGCGGACAATGAGCAGTTCTTC.

The chain has TRBV6-5 and TRBJ1-5, with 7 bases identical to TRBD1. Germline V CDR1 and CDR2: MNHEY, SVGAGI. CDR3 length: 15 amino acids. Trimming at V came to 6 bases and at J to 4 bases, leaving 9 bases not matched to a gene. The CDR3 DNA reads as TGTGCCAGCAGCTTAGACAGGGCCTCTAATCAGCCCCAGCATTTT. This translates into CASSLDRASNQPQHF.

This clonotype was picked up a small number of times. The rearrangement links TRBV7-8 to TRBJ2-2; D is perhaps TRBD2 (7 bases). The length of the CDR3 is 17 residues. Germline-derived CDR1 and CDR2 are SGHVS and FQNEAQ. V was shortened by 0 bases and J by 6 bases, with 17 bases between the two germline ends. The CDR3 region has the DNA TGTGCCAGCAGCTTAGCGCAGGATAGGGGGAGGGCCGGGGAGCTGTTTTTT. It encodes CASSLAQDRGRAGELFF.

The rearrangement uses TRBV7-9 and TRBJ1-4, with 7 positions matching TRBD1. Looked up from germline, CDR1 is SEHNR and CDR2 is FQNEAQ (reference sequence). Germline trimming cut 0 bases from V and 7 bases from J; bases unmatched to any gene: 5. This CDR3 region has 15 residues. CDR3 protein: CASSLAVRGVEKLFF. The CDR3 DNA reads TGTGCCAGCAGCTTAGCCGTCAGGGGGGTTGAAAAACTGTTTTTT.

The table lists this clonotype with a few counts. V usage is TRBV6-5 and J usage is TRBJ2-7; TRBD2 agrees at 8 bases. Germline lookup yields CDR1 MNHEY and CDR2 SVGAGI. The CDR3 runs to 15 residues. Germline trimming cut 8 bases from V and 1 base from J; bases unmatched to any gene: 10. The CDR3 nucleotides read TGTGCCAGCCGCTACGGGGTAGCGGGGTCCTACGAGCAGTACTTC. Its translation is CASRYGVAGSYEQYF.

As concerns this clonotype: This CDR3 fails to terminate in the conserved phenylalanine or tryptophan, so it likely reflects a read error. No DNA is shown, since the ends of the CDR3 on it are uncertain; the CDR3 is the one TCRdb lists. V gene TRBV7-9 combines with J gene TRBJ2-1; the listed D gene, TRBD2, was not tested against the DNA. The CDR3 length is 12 residues, termini included. Germline V gene lookup returns CDR1 SEHNR and CDR2 FQNEAQ (reference sequence). CDR3 loop: CASSVGLGVVSL.

There are many counts of this clonotype. The chain joins TRBV28 to TRBJ1-4, with a possible D match to TRBD1 (5 bases). This CDR3 spans 16 amino acids. CDR1 and CDR2 from the germline V gene are MDHEN and SYDVKM. V was pared by 6 bases and J by 4 bases, with 18 bases between. In DNA, the CDR3 is TGTGCCAGCAGCCCGGACACGGGCGCGGATAATGAAAAACTGTTTTTT. This encodes CASSPDTGADNEKLFF.

This clonotype came up many times. The gene calls are TRBV10-1 and TRBJ1-6; TRBD1 aligns across 8 bases. V shed 6 bases, J shed 9 bases, and the junction held 7 bases outside the gene matches. This CDR3 spans 14 amino acids. From germline, CDR1 is WNHNN and CDR2 SYGVQD (reference sequence). The CDR3 sequence: CASRMDREGSPLHF. The CDR3 coding sequence is TGCGCCAGCAGGATGGACAGGGAAGGTTCACCCCTCCACTTT.

This clonotype was counted a few times. V is TRBV29-1 and J is TRBJ2-7, with a tentative D call TRBD2 (6 bases). V gave up 6 bases and J gave up 5 bases, with 17 bases separating them. Germline CDR1 and CDR2: SQVTM and ANQGSEA. The CDR3 covers 13 residues. CDR3 in DNA: TGCAGCGTAGGACTGGGGAGGATGGACGAGCAGTACTTC. Translated: CSVGLGRMDEQYF.

The rearrangement links TRBV28 to TRBJ2-5; D not resolved. Germline values: CDR1 MDHEN, CDR2 SYDVKM. The CDR3 spans 10 residues. V lost 8 bases, J lost 4 bases, and 5 bases lay in between. CDR3: CASARETQYF. For the CDR3, the DNA is TGTGCCAGCGCCCGAGAGACCCAGTACTTC. The entire variable domain, with the rest obtained from reference TRBV28 and TRBJ2-5, is as follows: DVKVTQSSRYLVKRTGEKVFLECVQDMDHENMFWYRQDPGLGLRLIYFSYDVKMKEKGDIPEGYSVSREKKERFSLILESASTNQTSMYLCASARETQYFGPGTRLLVL.

This chain links TRBV28 with TRBJ2-7; 8 bases line up with TRBD2. In germline, CDR1 is MDHEN, CDR2 SYDVKM. This CDR3 region has 11 residues. CDR3 nucleotides: TGTGCTATAGCGGGGAACTACGAGCAGTACTTC. Translated: CAIAGNYEQYF.

This clonotype was seen more than once but under ten times. The chain has TRBV5-1 and TRBJ2-3; 9 nucleotides line up with TRBD1. In germline, CDR1 is SGHRS, CDR2 YFSETQ. The J segment lost 4 bases and the V segment lost 4 bases, leaving 10 bases of the junction unmatched. The CDR3 loop spans 16 amino acids. Here the CDR3 DNA reads TGCGCCAGCAGCCCGGGGGACAGGGCCGCCCCAGATACGCAGTATTTT. This codes for CASSPGDRAAPDTQYF.

This clonotype was seen a single time. The rearrangement joins TRBV5-1 to TRBJ2-1; 9 positions match TRBD2. CDR1 is SGHRS, CDR2 YFSETQ, per germline. Trimming cost V 4 bases and J 6 bases; bases outside gene matches: 11. The CDR3 has 16 residues. CDR3 residues: CASSPVSGSVGNEQFF. In nucleotides, the CDR3 is TGCGCCAGCAGCCCCGTTAGCGGGAGTGTCGGCAATGAGCAGTTCTTC. Variable domain in full (rest from reference TRBV5-1 and TRBJ2-1): KAGVTQTPRYLIKTRGQQVTLSCSPISGHRSVSWYQQTPGQGLQFLFEYFSETQRNKGNFPGRFSGRQFSNSRSEMNVSTLELGDSALYLCASSPVSGSVGNEQFFGPGTRLTVL.

This clonotype was detected only a few times. The chain is built from TRBV20-1 and TRBJ1-5; perhaps TRBD1 as D (6 bases). The germline CDR1 and CDR2 sequences are DFQATT and SNEGSKA (reference sequence). V shed 5 bases and J shed 8 bases, with 19 bases lying between them. The CDR3 has 14 amino acids. The CDR3 is CSARWAGARKPQHF. CDR3 bases: TGCAGTGCTCGCTGGGCGGGGGCAAGGAAGCCCCAGCATTTT.

The table lists this clonotype with a few counts. This rearrangement joins TRBV25-1 to TRBJ2-7, with D perhaps given as TRBD1 or TRBD2 (5 bases each). CDR3 length: 15 amino acids. Germline lookup yields CDR1 MGHDK and CDR2 SYGVNS. V lost 1 base, J lost 2 bases, and 12 bases lay in between. DNA of the CDR3: TGTGCCAGCAGTGAATCTGCCCGGGGACCCTACGAGCAGTACTTC. Amino acid sequence: CASSESARGPYEQYF.

J is TRBJ1-2 and V is TRBV18; no definite D call. Germline V lookup: CDR1 KGHSH, CDR2 LQKENI. The CDR3 extends over 16 amino acids. V lost 0 bases and J 6 bases, leaving 17 bases between the germline ends. The CDR3 protein is CASSPPSGSRRDGYTF. In DNA, the CDR3 is TGTGCCAGCTCACCACCGTCCGGGTCTCGGAGGGATGGCTACACCTTC.